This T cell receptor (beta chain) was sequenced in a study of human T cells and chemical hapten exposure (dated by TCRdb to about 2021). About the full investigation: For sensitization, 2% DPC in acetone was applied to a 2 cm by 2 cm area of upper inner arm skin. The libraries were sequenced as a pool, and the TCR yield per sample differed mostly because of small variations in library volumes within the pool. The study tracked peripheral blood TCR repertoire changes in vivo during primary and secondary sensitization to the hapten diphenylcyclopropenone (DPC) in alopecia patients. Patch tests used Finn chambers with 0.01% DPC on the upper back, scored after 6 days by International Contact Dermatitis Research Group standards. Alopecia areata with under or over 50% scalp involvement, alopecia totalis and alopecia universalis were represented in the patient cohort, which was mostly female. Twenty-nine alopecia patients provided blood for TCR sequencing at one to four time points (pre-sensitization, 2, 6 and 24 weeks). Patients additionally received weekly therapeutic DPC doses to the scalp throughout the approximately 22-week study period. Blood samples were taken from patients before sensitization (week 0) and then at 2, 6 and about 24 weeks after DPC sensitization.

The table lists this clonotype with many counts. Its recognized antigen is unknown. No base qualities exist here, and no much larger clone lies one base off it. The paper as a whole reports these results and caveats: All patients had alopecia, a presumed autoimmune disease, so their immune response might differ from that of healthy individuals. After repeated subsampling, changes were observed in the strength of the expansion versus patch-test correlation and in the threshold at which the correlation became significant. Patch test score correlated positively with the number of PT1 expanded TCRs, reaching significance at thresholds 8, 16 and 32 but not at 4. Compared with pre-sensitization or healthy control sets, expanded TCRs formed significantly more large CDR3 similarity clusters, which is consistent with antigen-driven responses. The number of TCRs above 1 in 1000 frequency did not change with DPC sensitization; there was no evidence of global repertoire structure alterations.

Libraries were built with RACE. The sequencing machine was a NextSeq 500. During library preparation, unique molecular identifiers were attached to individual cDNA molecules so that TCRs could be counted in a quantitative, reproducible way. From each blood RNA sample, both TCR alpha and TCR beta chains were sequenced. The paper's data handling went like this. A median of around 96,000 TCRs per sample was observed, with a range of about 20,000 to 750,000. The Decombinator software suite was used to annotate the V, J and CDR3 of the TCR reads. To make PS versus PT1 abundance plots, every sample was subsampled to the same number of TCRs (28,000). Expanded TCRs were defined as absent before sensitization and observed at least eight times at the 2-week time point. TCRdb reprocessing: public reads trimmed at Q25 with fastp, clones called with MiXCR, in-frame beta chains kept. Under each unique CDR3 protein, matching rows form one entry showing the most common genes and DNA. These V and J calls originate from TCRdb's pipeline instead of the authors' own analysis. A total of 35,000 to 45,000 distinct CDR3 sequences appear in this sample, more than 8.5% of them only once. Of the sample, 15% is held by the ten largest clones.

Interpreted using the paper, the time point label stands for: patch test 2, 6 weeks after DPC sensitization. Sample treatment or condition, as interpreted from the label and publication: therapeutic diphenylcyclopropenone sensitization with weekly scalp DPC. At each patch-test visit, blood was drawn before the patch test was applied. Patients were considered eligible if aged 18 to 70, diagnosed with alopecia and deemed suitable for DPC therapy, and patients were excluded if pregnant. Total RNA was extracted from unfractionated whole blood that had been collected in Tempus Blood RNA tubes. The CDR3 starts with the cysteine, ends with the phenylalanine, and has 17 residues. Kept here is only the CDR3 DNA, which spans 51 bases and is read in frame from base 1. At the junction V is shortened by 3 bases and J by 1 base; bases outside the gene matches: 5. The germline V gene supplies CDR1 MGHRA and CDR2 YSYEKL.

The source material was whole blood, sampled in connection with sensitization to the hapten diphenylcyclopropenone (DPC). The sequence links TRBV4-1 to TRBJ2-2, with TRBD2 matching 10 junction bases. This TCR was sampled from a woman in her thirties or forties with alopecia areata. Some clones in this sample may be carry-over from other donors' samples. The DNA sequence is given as TGCGCCAGCAGCCACGGGACTAGCGTATGGAACACCGGGGAGCTGTTTTTT. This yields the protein CASSHGTSVWNTGELFF.